This T cell receptor (beta chain) originates from a study of T cell responses to AZD1222 COVID-19 vaccine. About the study: Samples with a second dose at about 4 or about 12 weeks were pooled together.

For this clone: Antigen: not known.

The germline gives CDR1 LNHNV, CDR2 YYDKDF (reference sequence). The V gene end was trimmed by 3 bases and the J gene end by 12 bases; junction bases not matched to a gene: 7. The CDR3 runs 13 residues. Study-wide points: Increases in Spike-specific TCR breadth and depth were seen after two AZD1222 doses.

Sequenced by immunoSEQ multiplex PCR; TCRdb stores in-frame clones only, minus some. The sample includes around 160,000 clones, about 93% of them seen just once. The chain has TRBV15 and TRBJ2-1, with TRBD2 matching over 8 bases. This sequence originates from an adult in good health. Sample: peripheral blood, taken on day 0 of AZD1222 vaccination. CDR3 DNA sequence: TGTGCCACCAGCAGTAGGACCGGACTAGCGCAGTTCTTC. Its translation: CATSSRTGLAQFF.